The rows below give T cell receptor beta chains drawn from one sample of a study of shared clonotypes between healthy human individuals. TCRdb keeps only in-frame clones here, not all; method: immunoSEQ multiplex PCR. Here the sample spans about 2.1 million clones, approximately 94% being singletons. The source material was naive CD8+ T cells from PBMCs. The receptors derive from a man younger than 35 in good health. Some clones in this sample may be carry-over from other donors' samples. CDR3s include the opening cysteine and the closing phenylalanine or tryptophan. A D gene is named only where the DNA matches it firmly. Clone size is given for some rows only: seen once, a few or many times, or a class if the clone is expanded.

j_call: TRBJ2-1; v_call: TRBV4-3; clone_size: .; d_call: TRBD2; cdr3_nt: TGCGCCAGCAGCCAGGACCCAGCTAGCGGGGGTTACAATGAGCAGTTCTTC; cdr3_aa: CASSQDPASGGYNEQFF
j_call: TRBJ1-5; v_call: TRBV6-6; clone_size: .; d_call: .; cdr3_nt: TGTGCCAGCTTCCAGGGAGGCAATCAGCCCCAGCATTTT; cdr3_aa: CASFQGGNQPQHF
j_call: TRBJ1-6; v_call: TRBV7-8; clone_size: .; d_call: .; cdr3_nt: TGTGCCAGCAGCTATTCCGGCAGCCCCAGCTCCTATAATTCACCCCTCCACTTT; cdr3_aa: CASSYSGSPSSYNSPLHF
j_call: TRBJ2-3; v_call: TRBV7-2; clone_size: .; d_call: .; cdr3_nt: TGTGCCAGCAGCTTATCGGGAGCCTTGGATACGCAGTATTTT; cdr3_aa: CASSLSGALDTQYF
j_call: TRBJ2-7; v_call: TRBV7-9; clone_size: .; d_call: .; cdr3_nt: TGTGCCAGCAGCTTGGCTAATTATTACGAGCAGTACTTC; cdr3_aa: CASSLANYYEQYF
j_call: TRBJ2-1; v_call: TRBV27; clone_size: .; d_call: .; cdr3_nt: TGTGCCAGCAGTTTAGGCCTAATATCCTACAATGAGCAGTTCTTC; cdr3_aa: CASSLGLISYNEQFF
j_call: TRBJ2-1; v_call: TRBV27; clone_size: .; d_call: .; cdr3_nt: TGTGCCAGCAGCGACGGTTACAATGAGCAGTTCTTC; cdr3_aa: CASSDGYNEQFF
j_call: TRBJ2-7; v_call: TRBV7-8; clone_size: .; d_call: .; cdr3_nt: TGTGCCAGCAGCTCCCCTGGTGTGGGGTACGAGCAGTACTTC; cdr3_aa: CASSSPGVGYEQYF
j_call: TRBJ2-7; v_call: TRBV28; clone_size: .; d_call: .; cdr3_nt: TGTGCCAGCAGTTTAAGTCCCTGGGACACCCACTACGAGCAGTACTTC; cdr3_aa: CASSLSPWDTHYEQYF
j_call: TRBJ2-7; v_call: TRBV7-8; clone_size: .; d_call: .; cdr3_nt: TGTGCCAGCAGCTTATATTCGGACCCAAGAAGCTACGAGCAGTACTTC; cdr3_aa: CASSLYSDPRSYEQYF
j_call: TRBJ1-4; v_call: TRBV19; clone_size: once; d_call: .; cdr3_nt: TGTGCCAGTAGTATATGGGCCCGTGGCGAAAAACTGTTTTTT; cdr3_aa: CASSIWARGEKLFF
j_call: TRBJ2-2; v_call: TRBV28; clone_size: .; d_call: .; cdr3_nt: TGTGCCAGCATCAAGGACAGCCACACCGGGGAGCTGTTTTTT; cdr3_aa: CASIKDSHTGELFF
j_call: TRBJ2-7; v_call: TRBV9; clone_size: .; d_call: .; cdr3_nt: TGTGCCAGCAGCGTAGAAAACAGTCCCTCCTACGAGCAGTACTTC; cdr3_aa: CASSVENSPSYEQYF
j_call: TRBJ1-5; v_call: TRBV27; clone_size: .; d_call: .; cdr3_nt: TGTGCCAGCAGTTTACTTGGGTCGGGGGGCGCGGGCAATCAGCCCCAGCATTTT; cdr3_aa: CASSLLGSGGAGNQPQHF
j_call: TRBJ2-2; v_call: TRBV27; clone_size: .; d_call: .; cdr3_nt: TGTGCCAGCAGTTTAGTGAGCAGCACCGGGGAGCTGTTTTTT; cdr3_aa: CASSLVSSTGELFF
j_call: TRBJ2-7; v_call: TRBV5-4; clone_size: .; d_call: TRBD2; cdr3_nt: TGTGCCAGCAGCTCCCGGGGACTAGGCTCCTACGAGCAGTACTTC; cdr3_aa: CASSSRGLGSYEQYF
j_call: TRBJ2-5; v_call: TRBV7-5; clone_size: .; d_call: .; cdr3_nt: TGTGTCAGAAGCCCCCGGGACCGAAATCCGGGACTAGCGGGAGGGAATGAGACCCAGTACTTC; cdr3_aa: CVRSPRDRNPGLAGGNETQYF
j_call: TRBJ2-3; v_call: TRBV27; clone_size: .; d_call: TRBD1; cdr3_nt: TGTGCCAGCAGTTTATCCGTGACAGGGGTTGGCACAGATACGCAGTATTTT; cdr3_aa: CASSLSVTGVGTDTQYF
j_call: TRBJ2-2; v_call: TRBV30; clone_size: once; d_call: .; cdr3_nt: TGTGCCTGGAGATGGACAGTGGACAGGGAGCTGTTTTTT; cdr3_aa: CAWRWTVDRELFF
j_call: TRBJ2-7; v_call: TRBV27; clone_size: .; d_call: TRBD2; cdr3_nt: TGTGCCAGCAGTTTACGGGGGACTAGCTACGAGCAGTACTTC; cdr3_aa: CASSLRGTSYEQYF
j_call: TRBJ1-4; v_call: TRBV28; clone_size: .; d_call: .; cdr3_nt: TGTGCCAGCAGTCTCTCGGACGATGAAAAACTGTTTTTT; cdr3_aa: CASSLSDDEKLFF
j_call: TRBJ1-1; v_call: TRBV7-9; clone_size: .; d_call: .; cdr3_nt: TGTGCCAGCAACCACAGGGCGGGGATCACTGAAGCTTTCTTT; cdr3_aa: CASNHRAGITEAFF
j_call: TRBJ1-1; v_call: TRBV4-1; clone_size: .; d_call: .; cdr3_nt: TGCGCCAGCAGCCAAGTCTACACCACTGAAGCTTTCTTT; cdr3_aa: CASSQVYTTEAFF
j_call: TRBJ2-1; v_call: TRBV4-3; clone_size: .; d_call: TRBD2; cdr3_nt: TGCGCCAGCAGCCAAGAGAAGTGGGGACTAGCGGGGACTGAGCAGTTCTTC; cdr3_aa: CASSQEKWGLAGTEQFF
j_call: TRBJ1-5; v_call: TRBV4-1; clone_size: .; d_call: TRBD1; cdr3_nt: TGCGCCAGCGCCGACAGGGTCGATCAGCCCCAGCATTTT; cdr3_aa: CASADRVDQPQHF
j_call: TRBJ2-1; v_call: TRBV28; clone_size: .; d_call: .; cdr3_nt: TGTGCCAGCAATCCGGCGGGGTCCTACAATGAGCAGTTCTTC; cdr3_aa: CASNPAGSYNEQFF
j_call: TRBJ2-2; v_call: TRBV2; clone_size: .; d_call: TRBD2; cdr3_nt: TGTGCCAGCAGTGAATCCAGCGGGAGGGCCGCCGGCACCGGGGAGCTGTTTTTT; cdr3_aa: CASSESSGRAAGTGELFF
j_call: TRBJ1-2; v_call: TRBV6-1; clone_size: .; d_call: .; cdr3_nt: TGTGCCAGCAGTGCCCACGTCTACACCTTC; cdr3_aa: CASSAHVYTF
j_call: TRBJ2-7; v_call: TRBV5-1; clone_size: .; d_call: .; cdr3_nt: TGCGCCAGCAGCTTGGTGGAGGGAATACGCTACGAGCAGTACTTC; cdr3_aa: CASSLVEGIRYEQYF
j_call: TRBJ1-2; v_call: TRBV27; clone_size: .; d_call: .; cdr3_nt: TGTGCCAGCAGTTTTGGGGCAGGAGTCTATGGCTACACCTTC; cdr3_aa: CASSFGAGVYGYTF
j_call: TRBJ1-1; v_call: TRBV27; clone_size: .; d_call: TRBD1; cdr3_nt: TGTGCCAGCAGTTCGAGACAGGGGGCTGAAGCTTTCTTT; cdr3_aa: CASSSRQGAEAFF
j_call: TRBJ2-3; v_call: TRBV4-1; clone_size: .; d_call: TRBD2; cdr3_nt: TGCGCCAGCAGCCAGGGCCGGGCTAGCGGGATCACAGATACGCAGTATTTT; cdr3_aa: CASSQGRASGITDTQYF
j_call: TRBJ2-3; v_call: TRBV5-1; clone_size: .; d_call: TRBD2; cdr3_nt: TGCGCCAGCAGCTTGGTGGGCGGGAGAGTAGATACGCAGTATTTT; cdr3_aa: CASSLVGGRVDTQYF
j_call: TRBJ2-1; v_call: TRBV5-1; clone_size: .; d_call: TRBD2; cdr3_nt: TGCGCCAGCAGCTCAAAGGGACTAGCGGGGTACAATGAGCAGTTCTTC; cdr3_aa: CASSSKGLAGYNEQFF
j_call: TRBJ1-1; v_call: TRBV29-1; clone_size: few; d_call: .; cdr3_nt: TGCAGCGCTTCAGAGGGCGCTGAAGCTTTCTTT; cdr3_aa: CSASEGAEAFF
j_call: TRBJ2-3; v_call: TRBV10-3; clone_size: .; d_call: TRBD2; cdr3_nt: TGTGCCATCAGTGAAACAGGATGGACTAGCGGGAGATCTATCACAGATACGCAGTATTTT; cdr3_aa: CAISETGWTSGRSITDTQYF
j_call: TRBJ2-7; v_call: TRBV7-2; clone_size: .; d_call: TRBD2; cdr3_nt: TGTGCCAGCAGCTACACTAGCGGGAGAGGCTCCTACGAGCAGTACTTC; cdr3_aa: CASSYTSGRGSYEQYF
j_call: TRBJ1-5; v_call: TRBV6-5; clone_size: .; d_call: .; cdr3_nt: TGTGCCAGCAGTTACGCAGCAAGCAATCAGCCCCAGCATTTT; cdr3_aa: CASSYAASNQPQHF
j_call: TRBJ2-7; v_call: TRBV29-1; clone_size: .; d_call: TRBD2; cdr3_nt: TGCAGCGTTGAAGCAGTAACGGGAGGGCCCTACGAGCAGTACTTC; cdr3_aa: CSVEAVTGGPYEQYF
j_call: TRBJ1-1; v_call: TRBV28; clone_size: .; d_call: TRBD1; cdr3_nt: TGTGCCAGCAGTTTTACAGGGGGCACTGAAGCTTTCTTT; cdr3_aa: CASSFTGGTEAFF
j_call: TRBJ1-2; v_call: TRBV27; clone_size: .; d_call: .; cdr3_nt: TGTGCCAGCAGTTTATCGCTGGGGGGGCGCGGGGGCTACACCTTC; cdr3_aa: CASSLSLGGRGGYTF
j_call: TRBJ2-3; v_call: TRBV7-9; clone_size: .; d_call: TRBD2; cdr3_nt: TGTGCCAGCAGCACCCCCCCGTGGCGGGAGGGCACAGATACGCAGTATTTT; cdr3_aa: CASSTPPWREGTDTQYF
j_call: TRBJ2-1; v_call: TRBV6-1; clone_size: once; d_call: .; cdr3_nt: TGTGCCAGCAGTGAAGTATGGCTAGATGAACAGTTCTTC; cdr3_aa: CASSEVWLDEQFF
j_call: TRBJ2-3; v_call: TRBV29-1; clone_size: .; d_call: .; cdr3_nt: TGCAGCGTTGTTGGGACCCCCGATTATGGGGATACGCAGTATTTT; cdr3_aa: CSVVGTPDYGDTQYF
j_call: TRBJ1-1; v_call: TRBV7-9; clone_size: few; d_call: .; cdr3_nt: TGTGCCAGCACCCCCCGGGGAGGGGACCCTGAAGCTTTCTTT; cdr3_aa: CASTPRGGDPEAFF
j_call: TRBJ2-5; v_call: TRBV7-6; clone_size: .; d_call: TRBD2; cdr3_nt: TGTGCCAGCAGCCGGGTCGCTAGCGGGAAAGAGACCCAGTACTTC; cdr3_aa: CASSRVASGKETQYF
j_call: TRBJ1-4; v_call: TRBV5-1; clone_size: .; d_call: .; cdr3_nt: TGCGCCAGCAGTCCCATCACGGGGGGGATGGATGAAAAACTGTTTTTT; cdr3_aa: CASSPITGGMDEKLFF
j_call: TRBJ2-1; v_call: TRBV11-2; clone_size: .; d_call: TRBD2; cdr3_nt: TGTGCCAGCAGCTTAGTGGTCGCGGGACTAGCGGGCCACAATGAGCAGTTCTTC; cdr3_aa: CASSLVVAGLAGHNEQFF
j_call: TRBJ2-7; v_call: TRBV27; clone_size: once; d_call: TRBD2; cdr3_nt: TGTGCCAGCAGTCCCGGACTAGCGAGGTACGAGCAGTACTTC; cdr3_aa: CASSPGLARYEQYF
j_call: TRBJ2-1; v_call: TRBV9; clone_size: .; d_call: .; cdr3_nt: TGTGCCAGCAGCGTAGAGATTGGGGCTAGCCGTGAGCAGTTCTTC; cdr3_aa: CASSVEIGASREQFF
j_call: TRBJ2-1; v_call: TRBV28; clone_size: .; d_call: .; cdr3_nt: TGTGCCAGCAGCCAGCGGTCCGGCTCCTACAATGAGCAGTTCTTC; cdr3_aa: CASSQRSGSYNEQFF
j_call: TRBJ2-7; v_call: TRBV19; clone_size: .; d_call: .; cdr3_nt: TGTGCCAGCGGTCACCGCGACTCCTACGAGCAGTACTTC; cdr3_aa: CASGHRDSYEQYF
j_call: TRBJ2-3; v_call: TRBV27; clone_size: .; d_call: TRBD2; cdr3_nt: TGTGCCAGCAGTTTATCGATACGGGGGGACACAGATACGCAGTATTTT; cdr3_aa: CASSLSIRGDTDTQYF
j_call: TRBJ1-5; v_call: TRBV27; clone_size: .; d_call: TRBD1; cdr3_nt: TGTGCCAGCAGTTTTTTGGGACAGGGACCCTCCCTGACCAATCAGCCCCAGCATTTT; cdr3_aa: CASSFLGQGPSLTNQPQHF
j_call: TRBJ2-5; v_call: TRBV5-6; clone_size: .; d_call: .; cdr3_nt: TGTGCCAGCAGTTCCGTCCGAGGGGGAGCCCAAGAGACCCAGTACTTC; cdr3_aa: CASSSVRGGAQETQYF